This record concerns one T cell receptor (beta chain) sequence. Its target is unknown. This specimen comes from a study of sequential checkpoint blockade in melanoma. The overall study: DNA from about a hundred pretreatment tumor samples underwent TCRβ immunosequencing. More than 20 patients had matched tumor biopsies before treatment and at week 13 after nivolumab or ipilimumab alone. Study-wide results and caveats: Patients with week-13 increases in T-cell fraction and clonality benefited about 30 times more often.

The treatment: randomized to nivolumab then ipilimumab (arm A) or the reverse (arm B). Patients had received no earlier DNA-damaging chemotherapy. The method was immunoSEQ multiplex PCR; TCRdb's version includes in-frame clones alone and lacks a portion of them. The table lists 1,200 or so clones, under 20% of them singletons. The germline CDR1 and CDR2 sequences are LNHNV and YYDKDF (reference sequence). The ends were cut back, 0 bases at V and 6 bases at J, with 14 bases in the middle. The CDR3 totals 16 residues. The chain carries TRBV15 and TRBJ1-4; D is unclear. The input for sequencing was tumor tissue (inferred from file names), taken from a patient given nivolumab and ipilimumab in sequence. This sequence was found in a human donor with melanoma. CDR3 residues: CATSRDLGQMDEKLFF. The CDR3, as DNA: TGTGCCACCAGCAGAGATCTCGGGCAGATGGATGAAAAACTGTTTTTT.